The T cell receptor beta chain described here comes from a study of cytomegalovirus exposure and HLA in healthy donors. Concerning this clone: Antigen specificity is unknown.

The CDR3 is 14 residues long. The ends were cut back, 0 bases at V and 2 bases at J, with 7 bases in the middle. Germline loops: CDR1 MGHRA, CDR2 YSYEKL. Method: immunoSEQ multiplex PCR; TCRdb's copy keeps in-frame clones and lacks some. The sample consists of 90,000 to 130,000 clones, around 95% of them appearing once. General study findings and limits: Reports described diagnosis of cytomegalovirus status by the classifier as highly specific and sensitive. It was confirmed in vitro that a few of the CMV-associated chains were specific for CMV antigens.

The sequence came from a woman aged 18-35 years in good health and CMV-seronegative. This chain uses TRBV4-1 with TRBJ1-1, with D hard to call. Source material: PBMCs. The CDR3 DNA sequence: TGCGCCAGCAGCCAAGATTTAGTCAACACTGAAGCTTTCTTT. Translation: CASSQDLVNTEAFF.